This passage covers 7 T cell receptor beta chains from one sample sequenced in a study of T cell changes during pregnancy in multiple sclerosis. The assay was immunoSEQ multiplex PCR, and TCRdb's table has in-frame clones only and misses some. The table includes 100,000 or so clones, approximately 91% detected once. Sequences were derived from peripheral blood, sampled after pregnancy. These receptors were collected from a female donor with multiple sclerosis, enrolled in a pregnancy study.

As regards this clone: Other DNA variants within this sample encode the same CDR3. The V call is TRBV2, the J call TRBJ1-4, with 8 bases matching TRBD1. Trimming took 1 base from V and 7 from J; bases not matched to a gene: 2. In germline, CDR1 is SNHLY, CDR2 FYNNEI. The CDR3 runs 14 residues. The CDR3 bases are TGTGCCAGCAGTGAAGACAGGGGGGGTGAAAAACTGTTTTTT. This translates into CASSEDRGGEKLFF.

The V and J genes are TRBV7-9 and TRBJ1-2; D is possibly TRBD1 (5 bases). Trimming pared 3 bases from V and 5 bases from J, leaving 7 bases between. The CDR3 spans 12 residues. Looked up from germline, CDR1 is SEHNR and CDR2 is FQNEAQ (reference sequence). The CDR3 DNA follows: TGTGCCAGCAGCTTTAGGGGATATGGCTACACCTTC. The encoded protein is CASSFRGYGYTF.

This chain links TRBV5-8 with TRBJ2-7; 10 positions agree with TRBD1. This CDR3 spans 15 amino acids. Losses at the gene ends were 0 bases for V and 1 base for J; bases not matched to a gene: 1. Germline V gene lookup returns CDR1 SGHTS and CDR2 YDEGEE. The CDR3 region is CASSLVGQGSYEQYF. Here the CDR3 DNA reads TGTGCCAGCAGCTTGGTGGGACAGGGGTCCTACGAGCAGTACTTC.

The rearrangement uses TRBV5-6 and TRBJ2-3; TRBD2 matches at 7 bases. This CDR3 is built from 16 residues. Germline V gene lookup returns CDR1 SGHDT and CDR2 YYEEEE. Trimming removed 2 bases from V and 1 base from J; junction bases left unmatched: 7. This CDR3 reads CASSFGIGGGTDTQYF. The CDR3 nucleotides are TGTGCCAGCAGCTTTGGGATTGGGGGGGGCACAGATACGCAGTATTTT.

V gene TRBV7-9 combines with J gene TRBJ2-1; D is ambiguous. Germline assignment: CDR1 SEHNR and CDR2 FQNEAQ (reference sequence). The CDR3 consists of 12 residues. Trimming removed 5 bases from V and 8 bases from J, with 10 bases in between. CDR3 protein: CASSPSLDEQFF. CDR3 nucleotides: TGTGCCAGCAGCCCGAGCCTAGATGAGCAGTTCTTC. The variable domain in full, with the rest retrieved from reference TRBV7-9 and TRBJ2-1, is DTGVSQNPRHKITKRGQNVTFRCDPISEHNRLYWYRQTLGQGPEFLTYFQNEAQLEKSRLLSDRFSAERPKGSFSTLEIQRTEQGDSAMYLCASSPSLDEQFFGPGTRLTVL.

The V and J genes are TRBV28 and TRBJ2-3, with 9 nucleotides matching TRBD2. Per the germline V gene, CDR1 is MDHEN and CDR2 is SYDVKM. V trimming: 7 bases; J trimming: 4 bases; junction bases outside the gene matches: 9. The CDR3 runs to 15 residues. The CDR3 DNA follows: TGTGCCAGCATTGAAAGCGGGGGGCCCGCAGATACGCAGTATTTT. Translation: CASIESGGPADTQYF.

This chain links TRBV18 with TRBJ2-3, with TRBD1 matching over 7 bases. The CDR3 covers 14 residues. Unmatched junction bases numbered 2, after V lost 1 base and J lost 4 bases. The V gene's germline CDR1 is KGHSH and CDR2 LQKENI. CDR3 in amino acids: CASSPQGAADTQYF. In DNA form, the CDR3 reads TGTGCCAGCTCACCACAGGGGGCGGCAGATACGCAGTATTTT.